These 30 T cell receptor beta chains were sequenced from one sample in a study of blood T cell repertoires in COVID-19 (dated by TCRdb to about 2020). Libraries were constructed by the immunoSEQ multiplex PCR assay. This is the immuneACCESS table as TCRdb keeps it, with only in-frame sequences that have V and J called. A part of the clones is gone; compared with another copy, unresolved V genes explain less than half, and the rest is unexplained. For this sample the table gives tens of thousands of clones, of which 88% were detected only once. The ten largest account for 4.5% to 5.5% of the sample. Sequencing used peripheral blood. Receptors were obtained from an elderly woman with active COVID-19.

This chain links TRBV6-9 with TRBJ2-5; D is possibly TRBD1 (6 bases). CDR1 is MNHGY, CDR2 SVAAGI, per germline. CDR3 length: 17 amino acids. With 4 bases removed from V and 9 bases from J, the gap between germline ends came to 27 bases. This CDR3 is CASSSRGISHRAESQYF. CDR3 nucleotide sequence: TGTGCCAGCAGTTCCCGTGGAATATCCCACAGGGCTGAGTCCCAGTACTTC.

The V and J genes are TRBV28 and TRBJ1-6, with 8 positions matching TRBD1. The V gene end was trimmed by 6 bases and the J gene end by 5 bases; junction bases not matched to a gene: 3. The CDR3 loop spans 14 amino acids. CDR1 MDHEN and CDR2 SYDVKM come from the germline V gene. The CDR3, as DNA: TGTGCCAGCAGGGAGACAGGGGATAATTCACCCCTCCACTTT. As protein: CASRETGDNSPLHF. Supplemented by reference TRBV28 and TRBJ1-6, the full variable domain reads DVKVTQSSRYLVKRTGEKVFLECVQDMDHENMFWYRQDPGLGLRLIYFSYDVKMKEKGDIPEGYSVSREKKERFSLILESASTNQTSMYLCASRETGDNSPLHFGNGTRLTVT.

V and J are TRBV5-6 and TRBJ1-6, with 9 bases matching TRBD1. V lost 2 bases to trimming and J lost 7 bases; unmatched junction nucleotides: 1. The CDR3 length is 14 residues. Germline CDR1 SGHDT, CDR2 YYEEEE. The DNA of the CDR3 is TGTGCCAGCAGCTTCGGGACAGGGAATTCACCCCTCCACTTT. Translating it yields CASSFGTGNSPLHF.

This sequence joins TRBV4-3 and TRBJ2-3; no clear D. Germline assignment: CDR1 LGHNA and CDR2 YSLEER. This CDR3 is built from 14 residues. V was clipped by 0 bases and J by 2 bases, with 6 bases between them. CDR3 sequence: CASSQDPSTDTQYF. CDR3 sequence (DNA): TGCGCCAGCAGCCAAGATCCTTCCACAGATACGCAGTATTTT.

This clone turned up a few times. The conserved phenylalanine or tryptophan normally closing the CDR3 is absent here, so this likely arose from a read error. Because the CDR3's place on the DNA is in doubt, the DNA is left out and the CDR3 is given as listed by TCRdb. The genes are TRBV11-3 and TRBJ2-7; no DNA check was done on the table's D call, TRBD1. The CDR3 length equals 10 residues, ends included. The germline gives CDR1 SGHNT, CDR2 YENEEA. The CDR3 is CASPGTGGFA.

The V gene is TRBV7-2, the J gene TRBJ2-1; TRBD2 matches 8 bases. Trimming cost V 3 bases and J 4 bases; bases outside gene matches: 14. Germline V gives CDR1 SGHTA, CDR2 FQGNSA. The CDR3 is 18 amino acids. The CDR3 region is CASSFTIGGRQIYNEQFF. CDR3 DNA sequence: TGTGCCAGCAGCTTCACCATCGGCGGGAGGCAGATATACAATGAGCAGTTCTTC. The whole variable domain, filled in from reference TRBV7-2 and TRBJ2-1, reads GAGVSQSPSNKVTEKGKDVELRCDPISGHTALYWYRQSLGQGLEFLIYFQGNSAPDKSGLPSDRFSAERTGGSVSTLTIQRTQQEDSAVYLCASSFTIGGRQIYNEQFFGPGTRLTVL.

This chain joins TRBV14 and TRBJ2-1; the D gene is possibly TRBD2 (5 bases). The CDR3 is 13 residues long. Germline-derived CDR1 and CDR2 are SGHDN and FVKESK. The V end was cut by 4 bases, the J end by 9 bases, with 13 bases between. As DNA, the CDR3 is TGTGCCAGCAGCCCTAACGGGATGGGTGAGCAGTTCTTC. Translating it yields CASSPNGMGEQFF.

CDR3 sequence reads: CAWARGVNYNEQFF. DNA of the CDR3: TGTGCCTGGGCCAGGGGGGTGAACTACAATGAGCAGTTCTTC. The J gene is TRBJ2-1, the V gene TRBV30, with TRBD1 as a possible D gene (7 bases). The V gene lost 5 bases and the J gene lost 3 bases, with 14 bases spanning the gap. The germline gives CDR1 GTSNPN, CDR2 SVGIG (reference sequence). CDR3 size: 14 residues. The full variable domain, with the rest looked up from reference TRBV30 and TRBJ2-1, is SQTIHQWPATLVQPVGSPLSLECTVEGTSNPNLYWYRQAAGRGLQLLFYSVGIGQISSEVPQNLSASRPQDRQFILSSKKLLLSDSGFYLCAWARGVNYNEQFFGPGTRLTVL.

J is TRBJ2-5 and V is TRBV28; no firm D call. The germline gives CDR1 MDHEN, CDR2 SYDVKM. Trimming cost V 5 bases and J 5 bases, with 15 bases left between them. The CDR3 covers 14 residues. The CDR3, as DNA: TGTGCCAGCAGTCCTGCCCAAAGGCGGGAGACCCAGTACTTC. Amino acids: CASSPAQRRETQYF.

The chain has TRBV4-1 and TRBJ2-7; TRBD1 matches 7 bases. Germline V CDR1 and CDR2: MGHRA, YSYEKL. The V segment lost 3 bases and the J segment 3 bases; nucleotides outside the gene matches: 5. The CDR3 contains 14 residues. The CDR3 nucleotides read TGCGCCAGCAGCCACCGGGACAGAGTCTACGAGCAGTACTTC. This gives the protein CASSHRDRVYEQYF.

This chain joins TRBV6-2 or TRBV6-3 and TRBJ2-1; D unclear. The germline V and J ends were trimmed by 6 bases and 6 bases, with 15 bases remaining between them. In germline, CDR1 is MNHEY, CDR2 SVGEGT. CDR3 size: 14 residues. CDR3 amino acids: CASSSRSGLNEQFF. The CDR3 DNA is TGTGCCAGCAGCAGCCGCTCGGGTCTCAATGAGCAGTTCTTC.

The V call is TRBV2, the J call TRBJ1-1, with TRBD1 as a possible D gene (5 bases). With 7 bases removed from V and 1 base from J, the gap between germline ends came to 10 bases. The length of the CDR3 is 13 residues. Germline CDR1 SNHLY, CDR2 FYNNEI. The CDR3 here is CASNGQANTEAFF. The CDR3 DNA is TGTGCCAGCAATGGACAAGCGAACACTGAAGCTTTCTTT.

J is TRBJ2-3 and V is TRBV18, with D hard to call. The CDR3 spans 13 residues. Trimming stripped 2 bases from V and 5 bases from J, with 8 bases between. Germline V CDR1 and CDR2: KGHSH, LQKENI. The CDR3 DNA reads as TGTGCCAGCTCACCAGTCGAGGAAGATACGCAGTATTTT. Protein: CASSPVEEDTQYF.

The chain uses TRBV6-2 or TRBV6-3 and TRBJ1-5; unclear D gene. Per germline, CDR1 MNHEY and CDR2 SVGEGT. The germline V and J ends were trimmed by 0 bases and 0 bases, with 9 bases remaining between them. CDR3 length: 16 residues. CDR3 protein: CASSYSGSSSNQPQHF. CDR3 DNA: TGTGCCAGCAGTTACTCCGGGTCATCTAGCAATCAGCCCCAGCATTTT.

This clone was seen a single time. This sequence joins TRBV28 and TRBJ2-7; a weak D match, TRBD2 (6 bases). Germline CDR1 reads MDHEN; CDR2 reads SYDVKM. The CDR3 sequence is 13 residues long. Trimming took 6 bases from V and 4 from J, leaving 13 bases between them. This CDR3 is CASSRLETYEQYF. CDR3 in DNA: TGTGCCAGCAGCCGACTAGAGACATACGAGCAGTACTTC.

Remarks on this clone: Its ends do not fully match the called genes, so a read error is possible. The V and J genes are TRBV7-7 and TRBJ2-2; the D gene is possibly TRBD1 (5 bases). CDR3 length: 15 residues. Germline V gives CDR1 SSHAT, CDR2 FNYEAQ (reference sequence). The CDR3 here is CASSLTQGLGGELFF. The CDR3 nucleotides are TGTGCTAGCAGCTTAACTCAGGGTCTGGGCGGGGAGCTGTTTTTT.

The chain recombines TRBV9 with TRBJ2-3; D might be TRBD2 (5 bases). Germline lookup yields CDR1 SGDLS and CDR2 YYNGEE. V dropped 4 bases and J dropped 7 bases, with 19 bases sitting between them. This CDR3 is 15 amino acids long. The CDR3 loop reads CASSPPSGPSYTQYF. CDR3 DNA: TGTGCCAGCAGCCCCCCCAGCGGACCGTCGTATACGCAGTATTTT.

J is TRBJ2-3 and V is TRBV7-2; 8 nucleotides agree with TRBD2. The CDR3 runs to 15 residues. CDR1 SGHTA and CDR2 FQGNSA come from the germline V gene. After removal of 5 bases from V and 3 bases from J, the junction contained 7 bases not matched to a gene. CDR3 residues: CASSLPTSATDTQYF. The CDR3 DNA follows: TGTGCCAGCAGCCTACCGACTAGCGCGACAGATACGCAGTATTTT.

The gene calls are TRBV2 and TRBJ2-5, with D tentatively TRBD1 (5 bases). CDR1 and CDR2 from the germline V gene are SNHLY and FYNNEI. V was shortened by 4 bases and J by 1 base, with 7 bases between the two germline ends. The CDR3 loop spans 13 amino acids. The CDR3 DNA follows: TGTGCCAGCAGTGGCGACAGCCAAGAGACCCAGTACTTC. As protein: CASSGDSQETQYF.

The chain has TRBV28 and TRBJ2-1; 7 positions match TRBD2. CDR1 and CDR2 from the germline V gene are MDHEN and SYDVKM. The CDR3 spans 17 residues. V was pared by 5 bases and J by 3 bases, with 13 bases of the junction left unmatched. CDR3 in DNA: TGTGCCAGCAGTCCTATGGTTATCGGGGGGTTCTACAATGAGCAGTTCTTC. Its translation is CASSPMVIGGFYNEQFF.

CDR3 nucleotide sequence: TGTGCCAGTAGCCTGGCATACTATGGCTACACCTTC. This gives the protein CASSLAYYGYTF. The chain joins TRBV19 to TRBJ1-2; D ambiguous. The CDR3 is 12 residues long. V was clipped by 6 bases and J by 3 bases, with 8 bases between them. CDR1 and CDR2 (germline): LNHDA, SQIVND (reference sequence). The variable domain in full, completed from reference TRBV19 and TRBJ1-2, reads DGGITQSPKYLFRKEGQNVTLSCEQNLNHDAMYWYRQDPGQGLRLIYYSQIVNDFQKGDIAEGYSVSREKKESFPLTVTSAQKNPTAFYLCASSLAYYGYTFGSGTRLTVV.

For the CDR3, the DNA is TGTGCCAGTAGGGTGGCAGTATCTTGGGATACGCAGTATTTT. Its protein product is CASRVAVSWDTQYF. The chain combines TRBV19 with TRBJ2-3, with D uncertain. The CDR3 covers 14 residues. Germline V gene lookup returns CDR1 LNHDA and CDR2 SQIVND (reference sequence). V was trimmed by 6 bases and J by 6 bases, leaving 16 bases between them.

The CDR3 nucleotides read TGCGCCAGCAGCCAAGTCGAGAGAAACTATGGCTACACCTTC. This sequence encodes CASSQVERNYGYTF. The chain joins TRBV4-3 to TRBJ1-2; D is undetermined. V lost 1 base and J lost 2, with 8 bases in between. CDR1 LGHNA and CDR2 YSLEER come from the germline V gene. This CDR3 is built from 14 residues.

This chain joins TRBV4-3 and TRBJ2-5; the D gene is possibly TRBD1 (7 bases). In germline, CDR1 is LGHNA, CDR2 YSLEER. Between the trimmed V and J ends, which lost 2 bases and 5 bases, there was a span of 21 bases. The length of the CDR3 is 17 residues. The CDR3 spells CASSQRGRGGSGETQYF. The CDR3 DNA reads TGCGCCAGCAGCCAAAGAGGTCGAGGGGGCAGCGGGGAGACCCAGTACTTC.

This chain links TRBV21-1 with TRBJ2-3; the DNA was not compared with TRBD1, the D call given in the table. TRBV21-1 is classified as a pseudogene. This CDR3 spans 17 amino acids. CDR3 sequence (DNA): TGTGCCAGCAGCAAATGCCCGGACAGGGAACGCACAGATACGCAGTATTTT. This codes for CASSKCPDRERTDTQYF.

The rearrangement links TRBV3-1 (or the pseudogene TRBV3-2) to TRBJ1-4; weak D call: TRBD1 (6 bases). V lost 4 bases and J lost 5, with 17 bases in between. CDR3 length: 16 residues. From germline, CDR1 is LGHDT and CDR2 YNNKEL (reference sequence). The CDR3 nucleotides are TGTGCCAGCAGCCTACTCAGGGGCCAGGCAAATGAAAAACTGTTTTTT. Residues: CASSLLRGQANEKLFF.

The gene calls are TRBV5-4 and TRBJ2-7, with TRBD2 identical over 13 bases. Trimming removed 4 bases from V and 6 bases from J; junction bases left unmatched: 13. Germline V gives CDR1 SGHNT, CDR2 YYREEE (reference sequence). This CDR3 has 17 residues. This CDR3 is CASSRGGGGLAGVEQYF. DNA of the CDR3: TGTGCCAGCAGCCGCGGCGGCGGAGGACTAGCGGGAGTCGAGCAGTACTTC.

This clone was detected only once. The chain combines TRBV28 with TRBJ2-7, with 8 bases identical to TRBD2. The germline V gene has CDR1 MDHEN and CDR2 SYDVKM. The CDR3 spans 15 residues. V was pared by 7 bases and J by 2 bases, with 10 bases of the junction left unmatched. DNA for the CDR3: TGTGCCAGCACCGCCAGCGGGAGTTACGCCTACGAGCAGTACTTC. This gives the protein CASTASGSYAYEQYF.

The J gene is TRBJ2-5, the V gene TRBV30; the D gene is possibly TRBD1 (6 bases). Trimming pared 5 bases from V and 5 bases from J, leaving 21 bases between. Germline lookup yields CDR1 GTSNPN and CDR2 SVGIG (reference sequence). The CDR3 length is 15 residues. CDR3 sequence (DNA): TGTGCCTGGGAGTCGACAGGAGATAGGGGGGAGACCCAGTACTTC. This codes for CAWESTGDRGETQYF.

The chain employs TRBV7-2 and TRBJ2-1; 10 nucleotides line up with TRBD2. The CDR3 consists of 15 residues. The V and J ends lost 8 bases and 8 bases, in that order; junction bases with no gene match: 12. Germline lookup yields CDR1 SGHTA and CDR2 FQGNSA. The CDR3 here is CASGRRAGGVHEQFF. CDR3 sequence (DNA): TGTGCCAGCGGTCGAAGAGCGGGAGGGGTCCATGAGCAGTTCTTC.